The 4 T cell receptor beta chains given below trace back to one sample, sequenced in a study of T cells in pancreatic ductal adenocarcinoma. Generated by immunoSEQ multiplex PCR, the TCRdb table keeps only in-frame clones and is missing some. The table shows thousands of clones, with 74% occurring only once. The selected patients with pancreatic ductal adenocarcinoma had surgery but no neoadjuvant therapy. The sequencing sample was made of pancreatic tumor tissue. Receptors were obtained from a human donor with pancreatic ductal adenocarcinoma.

This chain connects TRBV6-1 to TRBJ1-5; 8 bases are a match to TRBD1. CDR1 is MNHNS, CDR2 SASEGT, per germline. After removal of 6 bases from V and 3 bases from J, the junction contained 7 bases not matched to a gene. The CDR3 is 15 amino acids. CDR3 coding DNA: TGTGCCAGCAGCCCCGGGACAGGACTCAATCAGCCCCAGCATTTT. This translates into CASSPGTGLNQPQHF.

CDR3 region: CASSVATGYEQYF. The CDR3 coding sequence is TGTGCCAGCAGCGTAGCTACGGGATACGAGCAGTACTTC. The chain carries TRBV9 and TRBJ2-7, with D possibly being TRBD2 (5 bases). Germline values: CDR1 SGDLS, CDR2 YYNGEE. The CDR3 totals 13 residues. V lost 0 bases and J 4 bases, leaving 8 bases between the germline ends.

This clone was detected a few times. The chain employs TRBV7-2 and TRBJ1-2, with 7 bases fitting TRBD1. Per germline, CDR1 SGHTA and CDR2 FQGNSA. The CDR3 loop spans 14 amino acids. J was trimmed by 2 bases and V by 5 bases; bases with no gene match: 5. The CDR3 region has the DNA TGTGCCAGCAGCCCTACAGGGGTAAACTATGGCTACACCTTC. Residues: CASSPTGVNYGYTF.

The chain combines TRBV6-6 with TRBJ1-5; D not certain. With 5 bases removed from V and 2 bases from J, the gap between germline ends came to 7 bases. This CDR3 spans 13 amino acids. Germline V gene data show CDR1 as MNHNY and CDR2 as SVGAGI (reference sequence). The CDR3 protein is CASSQAGNQPQHF. The CDR3 nucleotides are TGTGCCAGCAGTCAGGCAGGCAATCAGCCCCAGCATTTT.